A single sample gave rise to the 16 T cell receptor beta chains below, sequenced in a study of long-term antiretroviral therapy in people with HIV. Assay version v3.0 of immunoSEQ was used, and it was run at survey level. Assay used: immunoSEQ multiplex PCR; TCRdb lists only in-frame clones, some missing. The top ten hold 7% to 8.5% of the sample, which has about 18,000 clones, over 75% seen once. The sequences come from unsorted PBMCs, collected at the start of antiretroviral therapy, before treatment. The receptors shown here come from a woman aged 40 to 49 with HIV.

The chain is built from TRBV19 and TRBJ2-3; D is unresolved. CDR1 is LNHDA, CDR2 SQIVND, per germline (reference sequence). V was shortened by 3 bases and J by 8 bases, with 9 bases between the two germline ends. The CDR3 extends over 12 amino acids. This CDR3 reads CASSMQDATQYF. Written as DNA, the CDR3 is TGTGCCAGTAGTATGCAGGATGCTACGCAGTATTTT.

The chain combines TRBV11-3 with TRBJ2-1, with 8 bases that match TRBD2. The CDR3 is 15 amino acids. The V gene's germline CDR1 is SGHNT and CDR2 YENEEA. J was trimmed by 0 bases and V by 5 bases; bases with no gene match: 3. The CDR3 DNA reads as TGTGCCAGCAGCGCTACTAGCGGCTCCTACAATGAGCAGTTCTTC. Its protein is CASSATSGSYNEQFF.

This chain links TRBV25-1 with TRBJ1-2; D remains ambiguous. Between the trimmed V and J ends, which lost 4 bases and 1 base, there was a span of 13 bases. CDR1 is MGHDK and CDR2 is SYGVNS in the germline V gene. CDR3 length: 15 amino acids. CDR3 sequence reads: CASSGAGTFNYGYTF. CDR3 bases: TGTGCCAGCAGTGGGGCGGGCACGTTTAACTATGGCTACACCTTC.

This chain joins TRBV10-3 and TRBJ2-2; 11 nucleotides align to TRBD2. Per the germline V gene, CDR1 is ENHRY and CDR2 is SYGVKD. V dropped 2 bases and J dropped 6; count of bases not matched to a gene: 5. The CDR3 length is 16 residues. The CDR3 sequence is CAISEGSGGESGELFF. The CDR3 DNA sequence: TGTGCCATCAGTGAGGGTAGCGGGGGGGAGTCCGGGGAGCTGTTTTTT.

The chain couples TRBV9 to TRBJ2-1; the D call may be TRBD1 or TRBD2 (5 bases each). The CDR3 is 13 amino acids. Germline V CDR1 and CDR2: SGDLS, YYNGEE. V lost 4 bases to trimming and J lost 4 bases, with 9 bases between them. The CDR3 DNA reads as TGTGCCAGCAGCCGGGACGTATACAATGAGCAGTTCTTC. Protein sequence: CASSRDVYNEQFF.

This chain links TRBV2 with TRBJ2-7; D remains ambiguous. The CDR3 is made up of 12 amino acids. Germline CDR1 is SNHLY and CDR2 is FYNNEI. Between the trimmed V and J ends, which lost 3 bases and 10 bases, there was a span of 13 bases. DNA of the CDR3: TGTGCCAGCAGTGAGTCTGGTACCCGTCAGTACTTC. Translating gives CASSESGTRQYF.

This sequence joins TRBV11-3 and TRBJ2-7, with D possibly called TRBD1 or TRBD2 (6 bases each). Trimming left V 3 bases short and J 0 bases short, with 9 bases between. The CDR3 contains 14 residues. The germline gives CDR1 SGHNT, CDR2 YENEEA. CDR3 DNA: TGTGCCAGCAGCTTGGGGGGCAGCTCCTACGAGCAGTACTTC. Translation: CASSLGGSSYEQYF. Full variable domain (remainder filled in from reference TRBV11-3 and TRBJ2-7): EAGVVQSPRYKIIEKKQPVAFWCNPISGHNTLYWYLQNLGQGPELLIRYENEEAVDDSQLPKDRFSAERLKGVDSTLKIQPAELGDSAVYLCASSLGGSSYEQYFGPGTRLTVT.

The chain is built from TRBV2 and TRBJ2-7; D might be TRBD2 (6 bases). The germline gives CDR1 SNHLY, CDR2 FYNNEI. The ends were cut back, 10 bases at V and 3 bases at J, with 16 bases in the middle. The CDR3 has 13 amino acids. The CDR3 DNA reads as TGTGCCAACCGGGACTTCACGAGCTACGAGCAGTACTTC. This encodes CANRDFTSYEQYF.

The chain carries TRBV19 and TRBJ1-2, with 10 bases aligning to TRBD1. CDR1 and CDR2 from the germline V gene are LNHDA and SQIVND (reference sequence). V lost 5 bases, J lost 1 base, and 13 bases stayed unmatched. The CDR3 contains 18 residues. The CDR3: CASSAHGTGATFNYGYTF. The DNA for the CDR3 is TGTGCCAGTAGTGCCCACGGGACAGGGGCAACCTTTAACTATGGCTACACCTTC. Using reference TRBV19 and TRBJ1-2 for the parts outside the CDR3, the full variable domain is DGGITQSPKYLFRKEGQNVTLSCEQNLNHDAMYWYRQDPGQGLRLIYYSQIVNDFQKGDIAEGYSVSREKKESFPLTVTSAQKNPTAFYLCASSAHGTGATFNYGYTFGSGTRLTVV.

The chain combines TRBV6-5 with TRBJ2-6, with D unresolved. Trimming pared 6 bases from V and 0 bases from J, leaving 9 bases between. Per the germline V gene, CDR1 is MNHEY and CDR2 is SVGAGI. The CDR3 extends over 15 amino acids. This chain's CDR3 is CASSRTLSGANVLTF. CDR3 bases: TGTGCCAGCAGCCGCACCCTCTCTGGGGCCAACGTCCTGACTTTC.

The chain links TRBV7-7 to TRBJ2-1; the D is unclear. Germline V gives CDR1 SSHAT, CDR2 FNYEAQ (reference sequence). The CDR3 spans 13 residues. Trimming cost V 1 base and J 13 bases, with 14 bases left between them. As DNA, the CDR3 is TGTGCCAGCAGCTTAGGGGCAGGAAGAGATCAGTTCTTC. Its protein product is CASSLGAGRDQFF.

The gene calls are TRBV27 and TRBJ1-2; TRBD1 matches at 7 bases. V shed 5 bases, J shed 7 bases, and the junction held 10 bases outside the gene matches. The germline V gene encodes CDR1 MNHEY and CDR2 SMNVEV (reference sequence). This CDR3 spans 14 amino acids. The CDR3 nucleotides read TGTGCCAGCAGTCCAGGGACAGTAAGCCTTGGCTACACCTTC. Translated: CASSPGTVSLGYTF.

V usage is TRBV7-2 and J usage is TRBJ2-1; the D is unclear. Trimming took off 2 bases at V and 5 bases at J, with 13 bases between the two ends. Germline assignment: CDR1 SGHTA and CDR2 FQGNSA. The CDR3 consists of 15 residues. The CDR3 DNA reads as TGTGCCAGCAGCTTATTCCTTGGTTTCGACAATGAGCAGTTCTTC. This codes for CASSLFLGFDNEQFF.

The chain is built from TRBV4-3 and TRBJ2-3; possibly TRBD1 for D (6 bases). The CDR3 totals 15 residues. Trimming stripped 3 bases from V and 1 base from J, with 11 bases between. Per germline, CDR1 LGHNA and CDR2 YSLEER. The CDR3 is CASSHATGRTDTQYF. The CDR3, as DNA: TGCGCCAGCAGCCACGCGACAGGACGCACAGATACGCAGTATTTT.

In its sample, this clone was seen a few times. The chain has TRBV2 and TRBJ2-2; 8 bases align to TRBD1. CDR3 length: 14 residues. Germline-derived CDR1 and CDR2 are SNHLY and FYNNEI. V gave up 7 bases and J gave up 2 bases; unmatched junction bases: 3. The CDR3 coding sequence is TGTGCCAGCATGGGGACAGGTAACACCGGGGAGCTGTTTTTT. It encodes CASMGTGNTGELFF.

The chain couples TRBV7-6 to TRBJ2-7; no clear D gene. Trimming took 9 bases from V and 2 from J, leaving 11 bases between them. In germline, CDR1 is SGHVS, CDR2 FNYEAQ. The CDR3 spans 12 residues. The CDR3 nucleotides are TGTGCCAGGGTGGGATCTACCTACGAGCAGTACTTC. This translates into CARVGSTYEQYF.